Below are 25 T cell receptor beta chains sequenced from a single sample in a study of T cell repertoires in cytomegalovirus infection. TCRdb analysed the reads with MiXCR anew, one entry per CDR3 protein. The table includes about 530,000 distinct CDR3 sequences, more than 20% detected once. Sequences were obtained from PBMCs. These receptors all come from a human donor in good health (CMV status not recorded). Some clones in this sample may be carry-over from other donors' samples.

J is TRBJ2-3 and V is TRBV6-2 or TRBV6-3, with 13 bases fitting TRBD2. With V trimmed by 6 bases and J by 0 bases, 6 bases remained unmatched. The CDR3 consists of 17 residues. Looked up from germline, CDR1 is MNHEY and CDR2 is SVGEGT. The CDR3 loop is CASREGGLAGSTDTQYF. In nucleotides, the CDR3 is TGTGCCAGCAGAGAAGGGGGACTAGCGGGAAGCACAGATACGCAGTATTTT.

The chain couples TRBV12-5 to TRBJ1-2, with 9 bases lining up with TRBD1. The V gene end was trimmed by 5 bases and the J gene end by 5 bases; junction bases not matched to a gene: 12. The CDR3 spans 16 residues. Per the germline V gene, CDR1 is LGHNT and CDR2 is FRNRAP. DNA of the CDR3: TGTGCTAGTGGTCCCTCGGGACAGGGCACACTTTATGGCTACACCTTC. This sequence encodes CASGPSGQGTLYGYTF.

The genes are TRBV20-1 and TRBJ1-4; D is unresolved. V lost 4 bases, J lost 3 bases, and 9 bases lay in between. CDR1 DFQATT and CDR2 SNEGSKA come from the germline V gene (reference sequence). This CDR3 has 13 residues. CDR3 nucleotide sequence: TGCAGTGCTACCAAAAGGGCTAATGAAAAACTGTTTTTT. It encodes CSATKRANEKLFF.

Ten or more counts support this clonotype. V usage is TRBV7-2 and J usage is TRBJ1-2, with no clear D. V lost 1 base to trimming and J lost 2 bases, with 5 bases between them. There are 13 residues in the CDR3. The V gene's germline CDR1 is SGHTA and CDR2 FQGNSA. CDR3 loop: CASSLVGNYGYTF. In DNA, the CDR3 is TGTGCCAGCAGCTTAGTGGGGAACTATGGCTACACCTTC. Variable domain in full (rest from reference TRBV7-2 and TRBJ1-2): GAGVSQSPSNKVTEKGKDVELRCDPISGHTALYWYRQSLGQGLEFLIYFQGNSAPDKSGLPSDRFSAERTGGSVSTLTIQRTQQEDSAVYLCASSLVGNYGYTFGSGTRLTVV.

As regards this clonotype: A clone one base away is much larger, so this may be a read error. This sequence joins TRBV2 and TRBJ1-6; D is perhaps TRBD1 (5 bases). Per germline, CDR1 SNHLY and CDR2 FYNNEI. This CDR3 is built from 13 residues. The CDR3 DNA reads as TGTGCCTGCGGGACGGATTATAATTCACTCCTCCACTTT. Translating gives CACGTDYNSLLHF.

This clonotype appeared a few times. V gene TRBV20-1 combines with J gene TRBJ2-1; no firm D call. Between the trimmed V and J ends, which lost 3 bases and 7 bases, there was a span of 16 bases. CDR3 length: 14 residues. In germline, CDR1 is DFQATT, CDR2 SNEGSKA (reference sequence). The DNA for the CDR3 is TGCAGTGCTAGGGAAACTACATGGGGTAATGAGCAGTTCTTC. Translated, it gives CSARETTWGNEQFF.

This clonotype occurred many times. The V gene is TRBV7-2, the J gene TRBJ1-4; 7 nucleotides align to TRBD1. The length of the CDR3 is 13 residues. The trim removed 5 bases at V and 8 bases at J, leaving 5 bases unmatched. Germline V gene lookup returns CDR1 SGHTA and CDR2 FQGNSA. The CDR3 bases are TGTGCCAGCAGCAGAGGACAGGCCGAAAAACTGTTTTTT. Translated, it gives CASSRGQAEKLFF. Using reference TRBV7-2 and TRBJ1-4 for the parts outside the CDR3, the full variable domain is GAGVSQSPSNKVTEKGKDVELRCDPISGHTALYWYRQSLGQGLEFLIYFQGNSAPDKSGLPSDRFSAERTGGSVSTLTIQRTQQEDSAVYLCASSRGQAEKLFFGSGTQLSVL.

This clonotype appeared a few times. The chain joins TRBV7-9 to TRBJ2-7, with 8 positions matching TRBD1. Trimming cost V 0 bases and J 1 base; bases outside gene matches: 8. The germline V gene has CDR1 SEHNR and CDR2 FQNEAQ (reference sequence). The CDR3 has 17 amino acids. CDR3 region: CASSLASPGGLSYEQYV. The CDR3 DNA follows: TGTGCCAGCAGCTTAGCGTCTCCAGGGGGCCTATCCTACGAGCAGTACGTC.

V is TRBV6-6 and J is TRBJ2-1, with 13 bases fitting TRBD2. V gave up 6 bases and J gave up 10 bases; unmatched junction bases: 9. The CDR3 consists of 15 residues. Germline-derived CDR1 and CDR2 are MNHNY and SVGAGI (reference sequence). CDR3 coding DNA: TGTGCCAGCAGAGAGGGGACTAGCGGGGACAGCGAGCAGTTCTTC. Translating gives CASREGTSGDSEQFF.

This chain joins TRBV6-2 or TRBV6-3 and TRBJ1-2, with D perhaps TRBD1 (5 bases). The CDR3 consists of 15 residues. Germline assignment: CDR1 MNHEY and CDR2 SVGEGT. V was pared by 6 bases and J by 4 bases, with 18 bases between. The CDR3 DNA reads TGTGCCAGCAGAGAAGCCCGGGACGGCCTCTATGGCTACACCTTC. Residues: CASREARDGLYGYTF.

This sequence joins TRBV6-5 and TRBJ2-7; the match to TRBD2 covers 15 bases. The CDR3 spans 15 residues. Trimming cost V 6 bases and J 4 bases; bases outside gene matches: 4. From germline, CDR1 is MNHEY and CDR2 SVGAGI. The CDR3 coding sequence is TGTGCCAGCAGCCGCGGACTAGCGGGAGGGTACGAGCAGTACTTC. This codes for CASSRGLAGGYEQYF.

The chain joins TRBV7-4 to TRBJ2-1; possible D gene TRBD1, 5 bases. The germline V gene encodes CDR1 SGHVT and CDR2 SQSDAQ. This CDR3 region has 17 residues. V lost 5 bases, J lost 1 base, and 18 bases lay in between. CDR3 amino acids: CASSPPWGRGSYNEQFF. The DNA for the CDR3 is TGTGCCAGCAGCCCCCCCTGGGGAAGGGGTTCCTACAATGAGCAGTTCTTC.

The chain uses TRBV18 and TRBJ2-1; unclear D gene. V lost 3 bases and J 0 bases, leaving 12 bases between the germline ends. This CDR3 has 16 amino acids. CDR1 and CDR2 from the germline V gene are KGHSH and LQKENI. The DNA of the CDR3 is TGTGCCAGCTCACCTATCCACTCGAGCTCCTACAATGAGCAGTTCTTC. Its translation is CASSPIHSSSYNEQFF.

The gene calls are TRBV6-2 or TRBV6-3 and TRBJ1-5; D is perhaps TRBD1 (5 bases). The V end was cut by 10 bases, the J end by 7 bases, with 20 bases between. Germline V CDR1 and CDR2: MNHEY, SVGEGT. CDR3 length equals 14 residues. The CDR3 protein is CAISRGKAEQPQHF. The CDR3 bases are TGTGCCATTTCCCGGGGGAAGGCTGAGCAGCCCCAGCATTTT.

V and J are TRBV11-3 and TRBJ2-1; 10 bases are a match to TRBD2. The CDR3 length is 15 residues. CDR1 and CDR2 (germline): SGHNT, YENEEA. Unmatched junction bases numbered 6, after V lost 3 bases and J lost 7 bases. The DNA of the CDR3 is TGTGCCAGCAGCTTGAGGGGACTAGCGAGGAATGAGCAGTTCTTC. Its translation: CASSLRGLARNEQFF.

This clonotype was recorded a few times. The rearrangement links TRBV2 to TRBJ2-1, with a tentative D call TRBD2 (6 bases). Trimming stripped 3 bases from V and 2 bases from J, with 11 bases between. Germline-derived CDR1 and CDR2 are SNHLY and FYNNEI. The CDR3 runs to 15 residues. The CDR3 DNA sequence: TGTGCCAGCAGTGAGGAGCGGACTACCTACAATGAGCAGTTCTTC. Translated: CASSEERTTYNEQFF.

In DNA form, the CDR3 reads TGCGCCAGCAGCCAACGGCTAGCTGATGAAAAACTGTTTTTT. Translated, it gives CASSQRLADEKLFF. V and J are TRBV4-1 and TRBJ1-4, with unresolved D. V dropped 2 bases and J dropped 6 bases, with 10 bases sitting between them. Per germline, CDR1 MGHRA and CDR2 YSYEKL. The CDR3 has 14 amino acids.

This clonotype came up a few times. The CDR3: CASTLDSHTEKLFF. CDR3 bases: TGTGCCAGCACCCTGGACAGCCATACTGAAAAACTGTTTTTT. The chain uses TRBV2 and TRBJ1-4; a possible D gene is TRBD1 (6 bases). This CDR3 is built from 14 residues. The germline V and J ends were trimmed by 7 bases and 7 bases, with 16 bases remaining between them. CDR1 and CDR2 (germline): SNHLY, FYNNEI.

The chain employs TRBV19 and TRBJ2-3; 10 bases fit TRBD2. The CDR3 runs to 14 residues. The trim removed 5 bases at V and 4 bases at J, leaving 3 bases unmatched. Germline V gives CDR1 LNHDA, CDR2 SQIVND (reference sequence). The CDR3 region is CASSASGSADTQYF. CDR3 bases: TGTGCCAGTAGTGCTAGCGGGAGTGCAGATACGCAGTATTTT.

In this sample, this clonotype turned up a few times. V gene TRBV29-1 combines with J gene TRBJ1-2; D is unresolved. V was clipped by 4 bases and J by 4 bases, with 10 bases between them. The CDR3 is made up of 12 amino acids. CDR1 is SQVTM and CDR2 is ANQGSEA in the germline V gene. The CDR3 sequence is CSVAGSGYGYTF. The DNA for the CDR3 is TGCAGCGTTGCTGGGAGTGGCTATGGCTACACCTTC. Full variable domain (rest looked up from reference TRBV29-1 and TRBJ1-2): SAVISQKPSRDICQRGTSLTIQCQVDSQVTMMFWYRQQPGQSLTLIATANQGSEATYESGFVIDKFPISRPNLTFSTLTVSNMSPEDSSIYLCSVAGSGYGYTFGSGTRLTVV.

The rearrangement uses TRBV11-3 and TRBJ2-3; 9 bases are shared with TRBD1. The length of the CDR3 is 20 residues. CDR1 is SGHNT, CDR2 YENEEA, per germline. V lost 3 bases to trimming and J lost 2 bases; unmatched junction nucleotides: 18. The CDR3 protein is CASSLFWGQGLQVPTDTQYF. The CDR3 nucleotides read TGTGCCAGCAGCTTGTTCTGGGGACAGGGCCTCCAGGTCCCCACAGATACGCAGTATTTT.

As DNA, the CDR3 is TGTGCCAGCAGAAGGGACAGATATCAGCCCCAGCATTTT. It translates to CASRRDRYQPQHF. V and J are TRBV12-3 or TRBV12-4 and TRBJ1-5; 7 positions agree with TRBD1. The CDR3 is 13 amino acids. After removal of 6 bases from V and 5 bases from J, the junction contained 4 bases not matched to a gene.

This clonotype was counted between two and nine times. J is TRBJ2-1 and V is TRBV20-1, with 12 bases fitting TRBD2. This CDR3 has 15 residues. Per the germline V gene, CDR1 is DFQATT and CDR2 is SNEGSKA (reference sequence). J was trimmed by 4 bases and V by 1 base; bases with no gene match: 2. CDR3 sequence (DNA): TGCAGTGCTAGAGCTAGCGGGAGGGTATACAATGAGCAGTTCTTC. Translation: CSARASGRVYNEQFF.

This chain joins TRBV20-1 and TRBJ1-2; D possibly corresponds to TRBD1 (5 bases). The CDR3 spans 10 residues. V was shortened by 7 bases and J by 7 bases, with 10 bases between the two germline ends. Germline V gene data show CDR1 as DFQATT and CDR2 as SNEGSKA (reference sequence). The DNA of the CDR3 is TGCAGTGTACCCGGGGGTGGCTACACCTTC. Translating gives CSVPGGGYTF.

The V call is TRBV6-2 or TRBV6-3, the J call TRBJ1-1, with 8 nucleotides matching TRBD1. With 6 bases clipped from V and 8 bases from J, the junction kept 11 bases outside the gene matches. Germline-derived CDR1 and CDR2 are MNHEY and SVGEGT. This CDR3 has 14 residues. The CDR3 nucleotides read TGTGCCAGCAGCCCCCTGACAGGGGCGGACGAAGCTTTCTTT. Encoded protein: CASSPLTGADEAFF.